The entry that follows covers one T cell receptor (beta chain) sequence. Only in-frame clones appear in the TCRdb table, and some are missing; sequencing was by immunoSEQ multiplex PCR. The sample lists hundreds of thousands of clones, around 92% occurring once. Germline values: CDR1 MDHEN, CDR2 SYDVKM. The V segment lost 7 bases and the J segment 1 base; nucleotides outside the gene matches: 6. This CDR3 spans 15 amino acids. The data are from a study of blood T cell repertoires in COVID-19. Input material: peripheral blood. The chain links TRBV28 to TRBJ1-3; 8 bases match TRBD1. This receptor was obtained from a woman aged 25 to 45 with COVID-19, enrolled during active disease. CDR3 residues: CASNPQGASGNTIYF. The CDR3, as DNA: TGTGCCAGCAATCCCCAGGGGGCGTCTGGAAACACCATATATTTT.